The sequence of this T cell receptor (beta chain) was determined in a study of blood T cell repertoires in COVID-19. Method: immunoSEQ multiplex PCR; TCRdb's copy keeps in-frame clones and lacks some. The sample shows around 140,000 clones, roughly 87% of them seen only once. Self-reported history from a screening survey and questionnaire set each donor's cohort. Per germline, CDR1 LNHDA and CDR2 SQIVND (reference sequence). The CDR3 runs to 16 residues. Trimming shortened V by 5 bases and J by 5 bases, and 18 bases separated the two germline ends. Sequencing was performed on PBMCs or T cells enriched from blood (not recorded which). The V and J genes are TRBV19 and TRBJ2-2, with a tentative D call TRBD2 (6 bases). This clonotype originated in a woman aged 40 to 55 who had been exposed to COVID-19. The CDR3 bases are TGTGCCAGTAGTGGGGCAGGCCGGGGGTGGACCGGGGAGCTGTTTTTT. Encoded protein: CASSGAGRGWTGELFF.